The present T cell receptor beta chain was sequenced within a study of molecular identifiers for immune sequencing clone quantification. TCRdb reanalysed the PCR reads using MiXCR and keeps one entry per CDR3 protein. The data show over 600,000 distinct CDR3 sequences, just under 20% seen once. Concerning this clonotype: Its antigen remains unknown. A read error may produce the germline difference seen at one junction end.

In the sort, naive CD8 T cells were defined as CD8+CD4-CCR7+CD45RA+. This CDR3 has 16 amino acids. The V gene's germline CDR1 is MDHEN and CDR2 SYDVKM. Study conclusions and caveats: Jurkat TCR RNA spiked in from one cell could reportedly be detected among one million naive cells.

Sample: naive CD8+ T cells from blood, with Jurkat cell RNA spiked in. The subset denotes: FACS-sorted CD8+CD4-CCR7+CD45RA+ naive T cells. The clonotype comes from a human donor in good health. Some libraries in this study had Jurkat cell RNA spiked in. J is TRBJ2-6 and V is TRBV28; D unclear. The CDR3 reads CACSPTLLSRANVLTF. The CDR3 DNA is TGTGCCTGCAGTCCTACGCTACTTTCTAGGGCCAACGTCCTGACTTTC.